This is a list of T cell receptor beta chains from one sample in a study of early T cells in non-severe SARS-CoV-2 infection. TCRdb re-analysed the 5' RACE reads in MiXCR, keeping a single row per CDR3 protein. The sample has 65,000 to 75,000 distinct CDR3 sequences, more than 9% seen once. Sequencing used whole blood. The receptors derive from an adult who was a healthcare worker with PCR-confirmed SARS-CoV-2 infection or an uninfected control (not recorded which). Each CDR3 is given with its conserved first and last residue. D genes are given only for firm matches. A clone size is listed for some rows: how often the clone was seen (once, few, many), or a class if it is expanded.

TRBJ2-7 | TRBD2 | TRBV10-3 | NA | CAISEVAGSHEQYF | TGTGCCATCAGTGAGGTAGCGGGCAGCCACGAGCAGTACTTC
TRBJ2-3 | TRBD2 | TRBV12-3/TRBV12-4 | many | CASRPQARGLAGGSTDTQYF | TGTGCCAGCAGGCCCCAAGCCCGCGGACTAGCGGGAGGGAGCACAGATACGCAGTATTTT
TRBJ1-4 | NA | TRBV29-1 | many | CSAQGAGEKLFF | TGCAGCGCCCAGGGTGCGGGGGAAAAACTGTTTTTT
TRBJ2-3 | TRBD2 | TRBV7-8 | few | CASSPRRGSGGASTDTQYF | TGTGCCAGCAGCCCTCGCCGCGGTAGCGGGGGGGCGAGCACAGATACGCAGTATTTT
TRBJ1-4 | NA | TRBV14 | many | CASSQNRQAGGTNEKLFF | TGTGCCAGCAGCCAAAACCGACAGGCCGGTGGGACTAATGAAAAACTGTTTTTT
TRBJ1-1 | TRBD1 | TRBV7-3 | many | CASGPGQGREAFF | TGTGCCAGCGGTCCGGGACAGGGAAGAGAAGCTTTCTTT
TRBJ2-3 | TRBD1 | TRBV10-3 | many | CAISEPHRGTDTQYF | TGTGCCATCAGTGAGCCTCACAGGGGGACAGATACGCAGTATTTT
TRBJ2-5 | NA | TRBV7-9 | many | CASSLSDSARRETQYF | TGTGCCAGCAGCTTGTCCGACTCCGCGCGCCGGGAGACCCAGTACTTC
TRBJ2-7 | NA | TRBV20-1 | many | CSAAKLDEQYF | TGCAGTGCTGCAAAGCTGGACGAGCAGTACTTC
TRBJ2-7 | NA | TRBV11-2 | many | CASSLDSEQYF | TGTGCCAGCAGCTTAGATTCCGAGCAGTACTTC